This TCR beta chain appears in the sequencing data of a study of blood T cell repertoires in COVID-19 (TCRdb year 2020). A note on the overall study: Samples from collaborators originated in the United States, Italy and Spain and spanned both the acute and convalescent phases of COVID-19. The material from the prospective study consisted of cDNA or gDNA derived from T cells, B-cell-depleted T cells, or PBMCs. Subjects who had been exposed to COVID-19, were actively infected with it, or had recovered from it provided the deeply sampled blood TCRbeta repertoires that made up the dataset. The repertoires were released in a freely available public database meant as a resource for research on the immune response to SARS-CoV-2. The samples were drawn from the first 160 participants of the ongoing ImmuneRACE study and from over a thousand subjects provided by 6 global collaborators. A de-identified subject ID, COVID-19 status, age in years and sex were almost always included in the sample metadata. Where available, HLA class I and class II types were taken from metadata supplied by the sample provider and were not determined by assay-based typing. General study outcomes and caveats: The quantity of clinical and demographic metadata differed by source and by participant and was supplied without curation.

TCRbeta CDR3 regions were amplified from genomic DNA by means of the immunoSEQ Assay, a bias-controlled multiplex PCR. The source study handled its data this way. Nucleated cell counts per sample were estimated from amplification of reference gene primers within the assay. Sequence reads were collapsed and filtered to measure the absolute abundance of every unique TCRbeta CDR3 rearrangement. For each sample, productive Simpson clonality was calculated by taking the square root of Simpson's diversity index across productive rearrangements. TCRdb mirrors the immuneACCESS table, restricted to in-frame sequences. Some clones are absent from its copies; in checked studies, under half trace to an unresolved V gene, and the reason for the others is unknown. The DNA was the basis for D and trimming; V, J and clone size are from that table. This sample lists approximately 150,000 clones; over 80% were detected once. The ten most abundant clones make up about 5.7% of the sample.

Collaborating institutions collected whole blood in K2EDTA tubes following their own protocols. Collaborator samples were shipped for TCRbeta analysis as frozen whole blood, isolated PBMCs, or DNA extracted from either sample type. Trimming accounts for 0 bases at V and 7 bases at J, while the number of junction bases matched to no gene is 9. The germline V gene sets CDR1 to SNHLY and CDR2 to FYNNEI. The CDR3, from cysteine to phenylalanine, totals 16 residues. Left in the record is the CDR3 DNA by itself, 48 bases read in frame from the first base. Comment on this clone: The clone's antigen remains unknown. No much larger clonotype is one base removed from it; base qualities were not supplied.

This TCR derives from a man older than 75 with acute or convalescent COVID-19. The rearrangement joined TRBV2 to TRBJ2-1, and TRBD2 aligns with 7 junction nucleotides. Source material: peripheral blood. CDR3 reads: CASSEAARGGSNEQFF. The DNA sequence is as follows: TGTGCCAGCAGTGAAGCAGCACGGGGCGGGAGTAATGAGCAGTTCTTC.